These 30 T cell receptor beta chains came from one sample sequenced in a study of molecular identifiers for immune sequencing clone quantification listed by TCRdb under 2018. Receptors were amplified or captured by PCR. The sequencer listed for this sample is Illumina HiSeq 4000. TCRdb took the public reads, trimmed them with fastp at Q25, ran MiXCR for clone calling and kept in-frame beta chains. One record per CDR3 amino acid sequence lists the most common genes and DNA. Counted in this sample were roughly 86,000 distinct CDR3 sequences; 15% to 20% of them appeared once. The ten top clones hold around 0.8% of the sample. The sequencing input was naive CD8+ T cells from blood, with Jurkat cell RNA spiked in. The cell subset or site label, read with the paper, signifies: FACS-sorted CD8+CD4-CCR7+CD45RA+ naive T cells. These receptors came from a human donor in good health. Some libraries in this study had Jurkat cell RNA spiked in.

The sample holds a few counts of this clonotype. The V call is TRBV10-3, the J call TRBJ2-7; D remains ambiguous. The germline V gene encodes CDR1 ENHRY and CDR2 SYGVKD. V lost 0 bases and J 3 bases, leaving 12 bases between the germline ends. This CDR3 is 15 amino acids long. The chain's CDR3 is CAISESNTMNYEQYF. The CDR3 nucleotides read TGTGCCATCAGTGAGTCGAATACAATGAACTACGAGCAGTACTTC.

This clonotype occurred many times. V and J are TRBV13 and TRBJ2-5; 7 nucleotides agree with TRBD1. The ends lost 4 bases at V and 8 bases at J; junction bases unmatched: 10. Germline assignment: CDR1 PRHDT and CDR2 FYEKMQ (reference sequence). This CDR3 region has 14 residues. CDR3: CASSSRTGQDTQYF. Written as DNA, the CDR3 is TGTGCCAGCAGCTCACGGACAGGTCAGGATACCCAGTACTTC.

This clonotype showed up many times. Compared with germline, one end of the junction differs, possibly owing to a read error. The chain links TRBV7-7 to TRBJ2-3; either TRBD1 or TRBD2 may fit D (5 bases each). Germline V gives CDR1 SSHAT, CDR2 FNYEAQ (reference sequence). CDR3 length: 16 residues. The CDR3 loop is CASSFMPGPTSDTQYF. Here the CDR3 DNA reads TGTGCTAGCAGCTTCATGCCGGGACCGACATCGGATACGCAGTATTTT.

This clonotype occurred many times. The chain combines TRBV19 with TRBJ1-5; D is unresolved. V dropped 10 bases and J dropped 2 bases, with 12 bases sitting between them. Germline V gene data show CDR1 as LNHDA and CDR2 as SQIVND (reference sequence). The CDR3 is made up of 13 amino acids. The CDR3 DNA sequence: TGTGCCACCCTCCCCGGAGGCAATCAGCCCCAGCATTTT. Translation: CATLPGGNQPQHF.

At least ten counts were recorded for this clonotype. The rearrangement links TRBV4-1 to TRBJ1-4; D not certain. Germline values: CDR1 MGHRA, CDR2 YSYEKL. The V end lost 0 bases, the J end lost 6 bases, and 5 bases lay between the germline ends. The CDR3 loop spans 13 amino acids. CDR3: CASSQEDYEKLFF. The DNA for the CDR3 is TGCGCCAGCAGCCAAGAGGATTATGAAAAACTGTTTTTT.

Only a few counts were recorded for this clonotype. It may be a read error: a sequence one base away is much more abundant. This chain uses TRBV5-6 with TRBJ2-7; D ambiguous. V lost 4 bases, J lost 4 bases, and 15 bases lay in between. This CDR3 spans 14 amino acids. CDR1 and CDR2 (germline): SGHDT, YYEEEE. The chain's CDR3 is CASSRRTTEYEQYF. The CDR3 bases are TGTGCCAGCAGCCGAAGAACAACAGAGTACGAGCAGTACTTC.

This clonotype occurred once. A single base separates this from a much larger clone, so it may be a read error. The rearrangement joins TRBV29-1 to TRBJ2-7; no firm D call. Germline CDR1 SQVTM, CDR2 ANQGSEA. The V gene lost 5 bases and the J gene lost 6 bases, with 11 bases spanning the gap. The CDR3 runs 11 residues. The CDR3 loop is CSVYLECEQYF. The DNA for the CDR3 is TGCAGCGTTTATCTAGAATGCGAGCAGTACTTC.

This clonotype was seen at least ten times. V usage is TRBV2 and J usage is TRBJ2-7; D may be TRBD2 (5 bases). In germline, CDR1 is SNHLY, CDR2 FYNNEI. V gave up 4 bases and J gave up 3 bases, with 7 bases separating them. The CDR3 is 12 amino acids. The CDR3 nucleotides read TGTGCCAGCAGTGCTGAGGGCTACGAGCAGTACTTC. Translated, it gives CASSAEGYEQYF.

This clonotype was counted ten times or more. J is TRBJ2-6 and V is TRBV20-1, with D possibly being TRBD1 or TRBD2 (5 bases each). There are 18 residues in the CDR3. CDR1 and CDR2 from the germline V gene are DFQATT and SNEGSKA (reference sequence). V was cut by 3 bases and J by 0 bases, with 18 bases left in between. CDR3 nucleotides: TGCAGTGCTAGGGGACCCCAGGGCGGGTACTCTGGGGCCAACGTCCTGACTTTC. Residues: CSARGPQGGYSGANVLTF.

This clonotype was seen ten or more times. The chain joins TRBV7-6 to TRBJ1-1; TRBD1 aligns across 8 bases. This CDR3 is built from 14 residues. The germline V gene has CDR1 SGHVS and CDR2 FNYEAQ. J was trimmed by 5 bases and V by 5 bases; bases with no gene match: 7. In DNA, the CDR3 is TGTGCCAGCAGCCCCCGAGGACAGGGAACTGAAGCTTTCTTT. As protein: CASSPRGQGTEAFF.

This clonotype was counted many times. The gene calls are TRBV7-9 and TRBJ1-1, with TRBD1 matching over 9 bases. Losses at the gene ends were 5 bases for V and 10 bases for J; bases not matched to a gene: 5. The CDR3 runs to 12 residues. Germline assignment: CDR1 SEHNR and CDR2 FQNEAQ (reference sequence). Written as DNA, the CDR3 is TGTGCCAGCAGCCTTTCGGGACAGGGAGCTTTCTTT. It yields the protein CASSLSGQGAFF.

The V and J genes are TRBV7-8 and TRBJ1-5; 7 nucleotides line up with TRBD1. V dropped 5 bases and J dropped 5; count of bases not matched to a gene: 15. The CDR3 has 17 amino acids. Looked up from germline, CDR1 is SGHVS and CDR2 is FQNEAQ. CDR3 in DNA: TGTGCCAGCAGCCATCCAGGGGGTGGGCCGCGCGATCAGCCCCAGCATTTT. Amino acid sequence: CASSHPGGGPRDQPQHF.

The chain combines TRBV6-6 with TRBJ2-2, with 8 bases identical to TRBD2. From germline, CDR1 is MNHNY and CDR2 SVGAGI (reference sequence). The V segment lost 8 bases and the J segment 0 bases; nucleotides outside the gene matches: 14. This CDR3 is built from 18 residues. In nucleotides, the CDR3 is TGTGCCAGCGCACCGGGGGGGGGAGTGGAGTCGAACACCGGGGAGCTGTTTTTT. Amino acids: CASAPGGGVESNTGELFF.

In its sample, this clonotype was seen many times. V and J are TRBV5-1 and TRBJ2-7; 10 positions match TRBD1. V lost 0 bases and J lost 4; bases outside the gene matches: 4. Germline lookup yields CDR1 SGHRS and CDR2 YFSETQ. This CDR3 spans 15 amino acids. CDR3 DNA sequence: TGCGCCAGCAGCTTGGGACAGGGGGCCTTTTACGAGCAGTACTTC. It specifies CASSLGQGAFYEQYF.

The table lists this clonotype with many counts. The V gene is TRBV27, the J gene TRBJ2-2, with 8 bases lining up with TRBD1. The CDR3 contains 15 residues. Germline CDR1 reads MNHEY; CDR2 reads SMNVEV (reference sequence). The junction had 10 bases not matched to a gene; V was cut back by 5 bases and J by 8 bases. Here the CDR3 reads CASSLSRGPLGELFF. The CDR3 bases are TGTGCCAGCAGTCTCTCCAGGGGGCCACTTGGGGAGCTGTTTTTT.

This clonotype was picked up many times. The chain has TRBV19 and TRBJ2-7; 10 positions agree with TRBD1. The CDR3 sequence is 15 residues long. The V and J ends lost 5 bases and 3 bases, in that order; junction bases with no gene match: 7. Germline values: CDR1 LNHDA, CDR2 SQIVND (reference sequence). In DNA form, the CDR3 reads TGTGCCAGTAGTCCATCGGGACAGGGGTTCTACGAGCAGTACTTC. Its protein is CASSPSGQGFYEQYF. Combining the CDR3 with reference TRBV19 and TRBJ2-7 gives the whole variable domain DGGITQSPKYLFRKEGQNVTLSCEQNLNHDAMYWYRQDPGQGLRLIYYSQIVNDFQKGDIAEGYSVSREKKESFPLTVTSAQKNPTAFYLCASSPSGQGFYEQYFGPGTRLTVT.

With regard to this clonotype: A much larger clone differs from this one at a single base, so this may be a read error. The chain links TRBV20-1 to TRBJ2-7, with 11 bases that match TRBD2. J lost 5 bases, V lost 6 bases, and 9 bases had no gene match. There are 14 residues in the CDR3. Germline V lookup: CDR1 DFQATT, CDR2 SNEGSKA (reference sequence). For the CDR3, the DNA is TGCAGTGCAATGGGACTAGCGGACGTCCACGAGCAGTACTTC. Residues: CSAMGLADVHEQYF.

In this sample, this clonotype turned up many times. This chain connects TRBV11-2 to TRBJ2-2; 9 bases line up with TRBD2. V gave up 3 bases and J gave up 2 bases; unmatched junction bases: 1. The germline V gene encodes CDR1 SGHAT and CDR2 FQNNGV. This CDR3 contains 15 residues. The CDR3 sequence is CASSLTSGNTGELFF. The CDR3 DNA reads as TGTGCCAGCAGCTTGACTAGCGGAAACACCGGGGAGCTGTTTTTT.

A single count supports this clonotype. This clone may be a read error of a much larger clone one base away. The V call is TRBV12-3 or TRBV12-4, the J call TRBJ2-5, with 8 bases lining up with TRBD1. The CDR3 loop spans 14 amino acids. CDR3 amino acids: CASNDDRGQETRYF. The CDR3, as DNA: TGTGCCAGCAACGACGACAGGGGACAAGAGACCCGGTACTTC.

Many counts were recorded for this clonotype. This chain connects TRBV10-3 to TRBJ1-1; D uncertain. This CDR3 region has 12 residues. Trimming stripped 6 bases from V and 3 bases from J, with 8 bases between. CDR1 is ENHRY and CDR2 is SYGVKD in the germline V gene. CDR3 amino acids: CAIRAMDTEAFF. The CDR3 DNA reads TGTGCCATCAGGGCCATGGACACTGAAGCTTTCTTT.

This clonotype has just one count. V gene TRBV2 combines with J gene TRBJ2-1, with 7 bases lining up with TRBD2. Germline CDR1 and CDR2: SNHLY and FYNNEI. CDR3 size: 15 residues. With V trimmed by 0 bases and J by 12 bases, 11 bases remained unmatched. CDR3 DNA sequence: TGTGCCAGCAGTGAAGCGCTGGGGGGGAGGGATGGGCAGTTCTTC. It specifies CASSEALGGRDGQFF.

This clonotype has ten or more counts. The J gene is TRBJ1-1, the V gene TRBV7-8; D is undetermined. Germline CDR1 SGHVS, CDR2 FQNEAQ. The CDR3 extends over 12 amino acids. Trimming pared 5 bases from V and 6 bases from J, leaving 10 bases between. In DNA form, the CDR3 reads TGTGCCAGCAGCCCGATTAGGTCTGAAGCTTTCTTT. It is translated as CASSPIRSEAFF. Full variable domain (remainder filled in from reference TRBV7-8 and TRBJ1-1): GAGVSQSPRYKVAKRGQDVALRCDPISGHVSLFWYQQALGQGPEFLTYFQNEAQLDKSGLPSDRFFAERPEGSVSTLKIQRTQQEDSAVYLCASSPIRSEAFFGQGTRLTVV.

This clonotype was detected a few times. The chain uses TRBV27 and TRBJ1-6; TRBD1 is a possible D gene (5 bases). Trimming took off 6 bases at V and 8 bases at J, with 20 bases between the two ends. The CDR3 extends over 16 amino acids. Per germline, CDR1 MNHEY and CDR2 SMNVEV (reference sequence). The CDR3 sequence: CASRSLAGRRDSPLHF. CDR3 sequence (DNA): TGTGCCAGCAGGTCTCTGGCAGGGCGGAGAGATTCACCCCTCCACTTT.

Many counts were recorded for this clonotype. The chain carries TRBV30 and TRBJ1-1; D might be TRBD1 (5 bases). Trimming took off 3 bases at V and 0 bases at J, with 11 bases between the two ends. There are 14 residues in the CDR3. Germline assignment: CDR1 GTSNPN and CDR2 SVGIG (reference sequence). As DNA, the CDR3 is TGTGCCTGGAGCCAGGGACGGCTGAACACTGAAGCTTTCTTT. Protein: CAWSQGRLNTEAFF.

This clonotype has a count of ten or more. The chain has TRBV7-9 and TRBJ2-5, with TRBD1 matching over 7 bases. The CDR3 is 15 amino acids. The germline gives CDR1 SEHNR, CDR2 FQNEAQ (reference sequence). J was trimmed by 3 bases and V by 1 base; bases with no gene match: 5. The CDR3 is CASSLEVTGEETQYF. The CDR3 coding sequence is TGTGCCAGCAGCTTAGAAGTCACAGGGGAAGAGACCCAGTACTTC.

This clonotype was recorded many times. The chain employs TRBV4-3 and TRBJ2-7; D remains unclear. V shed 0 bases and J shed 2 bases, with 8 bases lying between them. The CDR3 is 14 residues long. Germline assignment: CDR1 LGHNA and CDR2 YSLEER. Here the CDR3 reads CASSQDTGTYEQYF. The CDR3 nucleotides read TGCGCCAGCAGCCAAGATACGGGTACCTACGAGCAGTACTTC.

This clonotype was seen many times. The chain combines TRBV9 with TRBJ1-6; TRBD1 agrees at 9 bases. With V trimmed by 0 bases and J by 8 bases, 3 bases remained unmatched. Germline lookup yields CDR1 SGDLS and CDR2 YYNGEE. The CDR3 is 15 residues long. DNA of the CDR3: TGTGCCAGCAGCGTAGAGGACAGGGGATATTCACCCCTCCACTTT. It is translated as CASSVEDRGYSPLHF.

This clonotype showed up many times. J is TRBJ2-2 and V is TRBV12-3 or TRBV12-4; D remains unclear. V dropped 7 bases and J dropped 7 bases, with 10 bases sitting between them. The CDR3 spans 12 residues. The DNA for the CDR3 is TGTGCCAGCACCCCGGTTGGCGGGGAGCTGTTTTTT. As protein: CASTPVGGELFF.

Details on this clonotype: A single base is all that separates this from a far larger clone, so a read error is likely. The chain uses TRBV4-2 and TRBJ2-7; D remains ambiguous. The CDR3 is 12 residues long. The germline CDR1 and CDR2 sequences are LGHNA and YNFKEQ. The CDR3 DNA sequence: TGTGCCAGCGGCCAAGACTCATACGAGCAGTACTTC. Its protein is CASGQDSYEQYF.

This clonotype was observed many times. This sequence joins TRBV7-2 and TRBJ2-3; D not resolved. CDR1 is SGHTA and CDR2 is FQGNSA in the germline V gene. V was trimmed by 7 bases and J by 2 bases, leaving 19 bases between them. The CDR3 is 16 amino acids. Here the CDR3 DNA reads TGTGCCAGCACCTACGGCCAACCGTTCTACACAGATACGCAGTATTTT. Protein: CASTYGQPFYTDTQYF.